A selection of T cell receptor beta chains follows, all from one sample in a study of blood T cell repertoires in COVID-19. The table came from immunoSEQ multiplex PCR; TCRdb's copy has only in-frame clones and leaves some out. The sample consists of about 400,000 clones, about nine tenths of them appearing once. The specimen sequenced was PBMCs or T cells enriched from blood (not recorded which). Source of these receptors: a woman under 40 who had recovered from COVID-19. CDR3s include the opening cysteine and the closing phenylalanine or tryptophan. The order of the fields is clone size, V gene, D gene, J gene, CDR3 DNA, CDR3 protein. A D gene is named only where the DNA matches it firmly. Size is stated for part of the rows, as once, few or many counts, or as a class when the clone is expanded.

clone_size: -; v_call: TRBV7-9; d_call: TRBD1; j_call: TRBJ1-3; cdr3_nt: TGTGCCAGCAGCATCCCCCGGGACAGTGACTCTGGAAACACCATATATTTT; cdr3_aa: CASSIPRDSDSGNTIYF
clone_size: many; v_call: TRBV5-4; d_call: -; j_call: TRBJ1-1; cdr3_nt: TGTGCCAGCAGCTCCGAACTTCAAACGGGCACTGAAGCTTTCTTT; cdr3_aa: CASSSELQTGTEAFF
clone_size: -; v_call: TRBV25-1; d_call: -; j_call: TRBJ1-3; cdr3_nt: TGTGCCAGCAGTGGGACAGCCTCTGGAAACACCATATATTTT; cdr3_aa: CASSGTASGNTIYF
clone_size: -; v_call: TRBV27; d_call: -; j_call: TRBJ1-2; cdr3_nt: TGTGCCAGCAGTTTAATTGGCAGCGGACGGAGCTACACCTTC; cdr3_aa: CASSLIGSGRSYTF
clone_size: -; v_call: TRBV24-1; d_call: TRBD1; j_call: TRBJ1-1; cdr3_nt: TGTGCCACCAGGGCGACGGGACAGGGTAGGTCTGAAGCTTTCTTT; cdr3_aa: CATRATGQGRSEAFF
clone_size: -; v_call: TRBV5-6; d_call: TRBD2; j_call: TRBJ2-7; cdr3_nt: TGTGCCAGCAGGCGGACTAGCGCGTACTACGAGCAGTACTTC; cdr3_aa: CASRRTSAYYEQYF
clone_size: -; v_call: TRBV24-1; d_call: -; j_call: TRBJ2-1; cdr3_nt: TGTGCCACCGCGGGGACAGATTACAATGAGCAGTTCTTC; cdr3_aa: CATAGTDYNEQFF
clone_size: -; v_call: TRBV5-1; d_call: -; j_call: TRBJ2-1; cdr3_nt: TGCGCCAGCAGCTTTGTCCCGGATGAGCAGTTCTTC; cdr3_aa: CASSFVPDEQFF
clone_size: -; v_call: TRBV5-1; d_call: TRBD1; j_call: TRBJ2-7; cdr3_nt: TGCGCCAGTCGAGTGGGACAGAACTCCTACGAGCAGTACTTC; cdr3_aa: CASRVGQNSYEQYF
clone_size: -; v_call: TRBV6-2/TRBV6-3; d_call: TRBD2; j_call: TRBJ2-5; cdr3_nt: TGTGCCAGCAGTCGGTCTAGCGGGGGCCGGGGCGAGACCCAGTACTTC; cdr3_aa: CASSRSSGGRGETQYF
clone_size: -; v_call: TRBV6-5; d_call: TRBD1; j_call: TRBJ1-2; cdr3_nt: TGTGCCAGCAGTCTGGACAGGCACAGCTATGGCTACACCTTC; cdr3_aa: CASSLDRHSYGYTF
clone_size: -; v_call: TRBV24-1; d_call: TRBD1; j_call: TRBJ2-4; cdr3_nt: TGTGCCACCAGTGATTTAAGACAGGGTCAGATTCAGTACTTC; cdr3_aa: CATSDLRQGQIQYF
clone_size: -; v_call: TRBV5-1; d_call: TRBD2; j_call: TRBJ2-1; cdr3_nt: TGCGCCAGCAGCTTGTTGCCTAGCGGGGGGTACGTGTCCTACAATGAGCAGTTCTTC; cdr3_aa: CASSLLPSGGYVSYNEQFF
clone_size: -; v_call: TRBV6-5; d_call: -; j_call: TRBJ1-6; cdr3_nt: TGTGCCAGCAGCGCCCTGAGCTCCTATAATTCACCCCTCCACTTT; cdr3_aa: CASSALSSYNSPLHF
clone_size: -; v_call: TRBV12-2; d_call: -; j_call: TRBJ2-1; cdr3_nt: TGTGCAAGTCGCTTAGCAATTGGAGTAGCTAGCTCCTACAATGAGCAGTTCTTC; cdr3_aa: CASRLAIGVASSYNEQFF
clone_size: -; v_call: TRBV9; d_call: TRBD1; j_call: TRBJ1-2; cdr3_nt: TGTGCCAGCAGCGCCTCAAGAAAACAGGGGTATGGCTACACCTTC; cdr3_aa: CASSASRKQGYGYTF
clone_size: -; v_call: TRBV28; d_call: TRBD1; j_call: TRBJ2-5; cdr3_nt: TGTGCCAGCAGTTCCAGGGGGCGGGTAGAGACCCAGTACTTC; cdr3_aa: CASSSRGRVETQYF
clone_size: -; v_call: TRBV29-1; d_call: -; j_call: TRBJ2-6; cdr3_nt: TGCAGCGCGGGACACGAACCCTCTGGGGCCAACGTCCTGACTTTC; cdr3_aa: CSAGHEPSGANVLTF
clone_size: -; v_call: TRBV19; d_call: -; j_call: TRBJ2-3; cdr3_nt: TGTGCCAGTAGGGTGGTGGGAGCGGATACGCAGTATTTT; cdr3_aa: CASRVVGADTQYF
clone_size: -; v_call: TRBV7-8; d_call: -; j_call: TRBJ1-5; cdr3_nt: TGTGCCAGCAGCACCGATGGGCCGCTATATAGCAATCAGCCCCAGCATTTT; cdr3_aa: CASSTDGPLYSNQPQHF
clone_size: -; v_call: TRBV11-1; d_call: -; j_call: TRBJ2-1; cdr3_nt: TGTGCCAGCAGCTCTGGCCATGAGCAGTTCTTC; cdr3_aa: CASSSGHEQFF
clone_size: -; v_call: TRBV19; d_call: TRBD1; j_call: TRBJ1-1; cdr3_nt: TGTGCCAGTAGTAGGGGACAGGGGGCTGAAGCTTTCTTT; cdr3_aa: CASSRGQGAEAFF
clone_size: -; v_call: TRBV12-2; d_call: -; j_call: TRBJ1-6; cdr3_nt: TGTGCAAGTCGCTTAACGGCGTGGCAGGGTACTTTTGGGCGTTCACCCCTCCACTTT; cdr3_aa: CASRLTAWQGTFGRSPLHF
clone_size: many; v_call: TRBV30; d_call: -; j_call: TRBJ1-5; cdr3_nt: TGTGCCTGGAGTGCAGATAGCAATCAGCCCCAGCATTTT; cdr3_aa: CAWSADSNQPQHF
clone_size: once; v_call: TRBV7-2; d_call: TRBD2; j_call: TRBJ2-7; cdr3_nt: TGTGCCAGCGGGGGCCCGGGACTAGCGGGGGTTTCCTCCTACGAGCAGTACTTC; cdr3_aa: CASGGPGLAGVSSYEQYF
clone_size: once; v_call: TRBV7-9; d_call: TRBD2; j_call: TRBJ2-1; cdr3_nt: TGTGCCAGCAGCCCGATGGTCCGGGAGGGCCACCCGATTGAGCAGTTCTTC; cdr3_aa: CASSPMVREGHPIEQFF
clone_size: -; v_call: TRBV7-2; d_call: -; j_call: TRBJ1-1; cdr3_nt: TGTGCCAGCAACCAGAATAGAGGGTTTTACACTGAAGCTTTCTTT; cdr3_aa: CASNQNRGFYTEAFF
clone_size: once; v_call: TRBV19; d_call: -; j_call: TRBJ1-2; cdr3_nt: TGTGCCAGTGCTGCCGTTTCCGGGACAACGACGTATGGCTACACCTTC; cdr3_aa: CASAAVSGTTTYGYTF
clone_size: -; v_call: TRBV19; d_call: -; j_call: TRBJ1-5; cdr3_nt: TGTGCCAGTAGTATAGTTGAGGGTCAGCCCCAGCATTTT; cdr3_aa: CASSIVEGQPQHF
clone_size: once; v_call: TRBV28; d_call: -; j_call: TRBJ1-5; cdr3_nt: TGTGCCAGCAGGCTACGTCCTACAGGGTACGGGAATCAGCCCCAGCATTTT; cdr3_aa: CASRLRPTGYGNQPQHF
clone_size: -; v_call: TRBV27; d_call: -; j_call: TRBJ2-6; cdr3_nt: TGTGCCAGCAGGTCGGGATCCGGGGCCAACGTCCTGACTTTC; cdr3_aa: CASRSGSGANVLTF
clone_size: -; v_call: TRBV9; d_call: TRBD1; j_call: TRBJ2-7; cdr3_nt: TGTGCCAGCAGCCCACGTGGACAGGCATGGACCTACGAGCAGTACTTC; cdr3_aa: CASSPRGQAWTYEQYF
clone_size: once; v_call: TRBV24-1; d_call: -; j_call: TRBJ2-5; cdr3_nt: TGTGCCACCAGTGATGCAACAGGGTTCCAAGAGACCCAGTACTTC; cdr3_aa: CATSDATGFQETQYF
clone_size: -; v_call: TRBV6-1; d_call: TRBD1; j_call: TRBJ1-5; cdr3_nt: TGTGCCAGCAGTGATACCCTCCAGGGGGCAGGACGTCAGCCCCAGCATTTT; cdr3_aa: CASSDTLQGAGRQPQHF
clone_size: -; v_call: TRBV30; d_call: TRBD1; j_call: TRBJ1-3; cdr3_nt: TGTGCCTGGAGCGATGACAGGGCGAGAGGAAACACCATATATTTT; cdr3_aa: CAWSDDRARGNTIYF
clone_size: -; v_call: TRBV27; d_call: TRBD2; j_call: TRBJ2-7; cdr3_nt: TGTGCCAGCAGTTTGGGGGGGACGTACGAGCAGTACTTC; cdr3_aa: CASSLGGTYEQYF
clone_size: -; v_call: TRBV27; d_call: TRBD2; j_call: TRBJ2-1; cdr3_nt: TGTGCCAGCAATACCGGGACTACTCCCATCAATGAGCAGTTCTTC; cdr3_aa: CASNTGTTPINEQFF